These T cell receptor beta chains were read from a single sample in a study of shared clonotypes between healthy human individuals. Sequenced by immunoSEQ multiplex PCR; TCRdb stores in-frame clones only, minus some. The sample holds some 500,000 clones, about 96% seen once. Sequencing was performed on naive CD4+ T cells sorted from blood. All receptors come from a woman aged 25 to 45 in good health. Both conserved end residues are part of each CDR3. Each record gives: D gene, clone size, V gene, J gene, CDR3 protein, CDR3 DNA. A D gene is named only where the DNA matches it firmly. The size entry is marked missing in some rows and otherwise reads once, few, many or a size class.

-,-,TRBV30,TRBJ1-5,CAWSALNNQPQHF,TGTGCCTGGAGTGCCTTGAACAATCAGCCCCAGCATTTT
-,-,TRBV5-8,TRBJ1-4,CASSFLEQANEKLFF,TGTGCCAGCAGCTTTTTGGAACAGGCTAATGAAAAACTGTTTTTT
-,-,TRBV6-6,TRBJ2-5,CASRGGGRDKETQYF,TGTGCCAGCAGGGGGGGAGGCAGGGATAAGGAGACCCAGTACTTC
TRBD1,-,TRBV28,TRBJ1-2,CASSLGRFYRDRSNYGYTF,TGTGCCAGCAGTTTAGGTCGTTTTTACCGGGACAGGAGCAACTATGGCTACACCTTC
TRBD1,-,TRBV28,TRBJ1-1,CASRRTGGFEAFF,TGTGCCAGCAGACGGACAGGGGGTTTTGAAGCTTTCTTT
TRBD1,-,TRBV28,TRBJ1-5,CASSLRLQGSYSNQPQHF,TGTGCCAGCAGTTTAAGGTTACAGGGGAGTTATAGCAATCAGCCCCAGCATTTT
-,-,TRBV18,TRBJ2-7,CASSPGDISTYEQYF,TGTGCCAGCTCACCGGGGGACATCTCGACCTACGAGCAGTACTTC
TRBD2,-,TRBV28,TRBJ2-7,CASSLTSGRVEQYF,TGTGCCAGCAGTTTAACTAGCGGGAGAGTCGAGCAGTACTTC
TRBD2,-,TRBV14,TRBJ2-7,CASSHSSGRGGSYEQYF,TGTGCCAGCAGCCATTCTAGCGGACGAGGAGGCTCCTACGAGCAGTACTTC
TRBD2,-,TRBV29-1,TRBJ2-1,CSFGLAGALEQFF,TGCAGCTTTGGACTAGCGGGAGCTCTTGAGCAGTTCTTC
-,-,TRBV2,TRBJ2-5,CASRKSDLDRAPQYF,TGTGCCAGCCGCAAGTCCGATCTTGACCGGGCGCCCCAGTACTTC
-,-,TRBV4-1,TRBJ1-1,CASSQVSQWGTEAFF,TGCGCCAGCAGCCAAGTGTCCCAGTGGGGCACTGAAGCTTTCTTT
-,-,TRBV5-6,TRBJ2-3,CASSFLTGSSTDTQYF,TGTGCCAGCAGCTTCCTTACAGGTTCAAGCACAGATACGCAGTATTTT
-,-,TRBV27,TRBJ1-2,CASSLNPPARNNRAHGYTF,TGTGCCAGCAGTTTAAATCCCCCTGCCAGGAACAACAGGGCCCATGGCTACACCTTC
-,-,TRBV6-1,TRBJ1-5,CASRAGHLSNQPQHF,TGTGCCAGCAGAGCCGGACACCTTAGCAATCAGCCCCAGCATTTT
TRBD2,-,TRBV7-9,TRBJ2-3,CASSLGASGSGIDTQYF,TGTGCCAGCAGCTTAGGGGCTAGCGGGAGTGGAATAGATACGCAGTATTTT
-,-,TRBV30,TRBJ2-6,CAWSPRLGAITSGANVLTF,TGTGCCTGGAGTCCCCGACTGGGGGCAATAACCTCTGGGGCCAACGTCCTGACTTTC
-,-,TRBV28,TRBJ2-7,CASCRTGSSYEQYF,TGTGCCAGCTGCCGAACAGGAAGCTCCTACGAGCAGTACTTC
-,-,TRBV30,TRBJ1-6,CAWADGGAYNSPLHF,TGTGCCTGGGCGGACGGGGGAGCCTATAATTCACCCCTCCACTTT
-,-,TRBV18,TRBJ2-3,CASSPGGPQSDTQYF,TGTGCCAGCTCACCGGGCGGACCTCAGTCAGATACGCAGTATTTT
-,-,TRBV7-7,TRBJ1-1,CASSARWGICTEAFF,TGTGCCAGCAGCGCAAGATGGGGGATTTGCACTGAAGCTTTCTTT
TRBD1,once,TRBV25-1,TRBJ2-5,CASTPGQLVETQYF,TGTGCCAGCACTCCGGGACAGTTGGTGGAGACCCAGTACTTC
TRBD1,-,TRBV6-5,TRBJ2-2,CASSSDRGIGELFF,TGTGCCAGCAGTTCGGACAGGGGGATCGGGGAGCTGTTTTTT
-,-,TRBV6-1,TRBJ2-5,CASSVQEARETQYF,TGTGCCAGCAGTGTACAGGAGGCGCGAGAGACCCAGTACTTC
-,-,TRBV2,TRBJ2-1,CASTLDVNEQFF,TGTGCCAGCACTTTAGATGTTAATGAGCAGTTCTTC
-,once,TRBV5-1,TRBJ2-3,CASSFFPRNPGVGASTDTQYF,TGCGCCAGCAGCTTTTTTCCCCGCAACCCCGGAGTTGGGGCTAGCACAGATACGCAGTATTTT
-,-,TRBV28,TRBJ2-5,CASGRNAGMETQYF,TGTGCCAGCGGTCGCAATGCGGGTATGGAGACCCAGTACTTC
-,-,TRBV10-3,TRBJ2-2,CAISEQTPGTGELFF,TGTGCCATCAGTGAACAGACCCCGGGCACCGGGGAGCTGTTTTTT
-,-,TRBV19,TRBJ1-1,CASSIDRQRGVNTEAFF,TGTGCCAGTAGTATAGATCGACAGAGGGGCGTGAACACTGAAGCTTTCTTT
TRBD2,-,TRBV5-1,TRBJ2-3,CASSLVTSGSLSTDTQYF,TGCGCCAGCAGCTTGGTAACTAGCGGGAGTCTTAGCACAGATACGCAGTATTTT
-,-,TRBV19,TRBJ2-1,CASSIRPLEQFF,TGTGCCAGTAGTATCCGCCCTCTTGAGCAGTTCTTC
TRBD2,-,TRBV5-4,TRBJ2-7,CASSPGREASYEQYF,TGTGCCAGCAGCCCCGGGCGGGAGGCCTCCTACGAGCAGTACTTC
TRBD2,-,TRBV19,TRBJ2-1,CASRTIQGLAGVDEQFF,TGTGCCAGTCGTACCATCCAGGGACTAGCGGGAGTCGATGAGCAGTTCTTC
TRBD1,-,TRBV19,TRBJ1-3,CASSGDSWAGNTIYF,TGTGCCAGTAGTGGGGACAGCTGGGCTGGAAACACCATATATTTT